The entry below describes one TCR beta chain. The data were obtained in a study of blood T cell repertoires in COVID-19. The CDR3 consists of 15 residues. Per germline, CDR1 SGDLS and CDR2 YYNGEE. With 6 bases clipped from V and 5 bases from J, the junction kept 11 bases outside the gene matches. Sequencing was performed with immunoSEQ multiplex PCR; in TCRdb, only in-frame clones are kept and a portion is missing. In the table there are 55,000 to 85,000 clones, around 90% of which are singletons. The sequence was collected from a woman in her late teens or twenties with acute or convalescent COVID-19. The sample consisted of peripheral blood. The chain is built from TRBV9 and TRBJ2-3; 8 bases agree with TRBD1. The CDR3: CASTPGQGAGDTQYF. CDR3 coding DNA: TGTGCCAGCACCCCAGGGCAGGGGGCCGGAGATACGCAGTATTTT.